The clone carrying this T cell receptor (beta chain) occurred many times. The trim removed 8 bases at V and 2 bases at J, leaving 10 bases unmatched. The CDR3 runs to 15 residues. Germline-derived CDR1 and CDR2 are SGHTA and FQGNSA. RNA transcripts provided the template for amplifying TCR beta CDR3 regions. HTBI primers served in a first-round RT-PCR, which a second-round multiplex PCR followed. TCRdb used MiXCR to reprocess the multiplex PCR reads, holding one entry per CDR3 protein. The profile covers some 400,000 distinct CDR3 sequences, with about a sixth appearing a single time and around 1.5% taken by the ten largest. The sample belongs to a study of Graves' ophthalmopathy and Graves' hyperthyroidism. Diagnosis relied on clinical symptoms, serum thyroxine, TRAb, thyroid ultrasound and orbital computed tomography.

The sequence was collected from a woman between 18 and 29 years old with Graves' ophthalmopathy. The sample comprised peripheral blood. The rearrangement links TRBV7-2 to TRBJ2-5, with 8 positions matching TRBD2. The CDR3 DNA reads TGTGCCAGCTCCACAATTGGGACTAGGCAAGAGACCCAGTACTTC. This sequence encodes CASSTIGTRQETQYF.